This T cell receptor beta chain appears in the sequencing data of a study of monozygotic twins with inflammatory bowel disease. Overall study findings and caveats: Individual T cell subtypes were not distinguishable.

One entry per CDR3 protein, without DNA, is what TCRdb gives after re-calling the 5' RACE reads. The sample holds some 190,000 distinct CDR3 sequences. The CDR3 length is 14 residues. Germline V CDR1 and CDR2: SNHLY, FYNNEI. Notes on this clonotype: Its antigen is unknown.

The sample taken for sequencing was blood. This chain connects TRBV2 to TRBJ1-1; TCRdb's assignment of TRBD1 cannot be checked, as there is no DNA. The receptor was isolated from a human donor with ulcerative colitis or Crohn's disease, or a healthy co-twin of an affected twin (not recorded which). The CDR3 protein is CASRKQGADTEAFF.